This record looks at one TCR beta chain sequence and its context. Its antigen is not known. Treatment noted: roughly 18 received Ad26.COV2.S at low or high dose, single or two shots; several received placebo; per-sample allocation not given. Specimen acquisition occurred on day 63 following the initial vaccine or placebo injection. Based in Boston, the donor was an adult of 18-55 years. The germline V gene encodes CDR1 MNHEY and CDR2 SVGEGT. Trimming took 6 bases from V and 9 from J; bases not matched to a gene: 5. This CDR3 has 12 amino acids. The data derive from a study of Ad26.COV2.S vaccination and SARS-CoV-2 variants. Using immunoSEQ multiplex PCR, the repertoire was profiled, and TCRdb retains in-frame clones only, with some absent. Of around 450,000 clones listed, roughly 90% are singletons. Study-level findings and limits: Reports say spike-specific CD8+ and CD4+ T cell responses covered substantial breadth after vaccination.

The origin of this receptor is a person between 18 and 60 years old who received the Ad26.COV2.S COVID-19 vaccine or a placebo. The rearrangement uses TRBV6-2 or TRBV6-3 and TRBJ1-5, with 7 bases aligning to TRBD1. Sample: peripheral blood, taken in a trial of Ad26.COV2.S vaccine versus placebo. CDR3 region: CASSTTGAPQHF. As DNA, the CDR3 is TGTGCCAGCAGCACCACAGGGGCGCCCCAGCATTTT.